The rows below give T cell receptor beta chains drawn from one sample of a study of T-cell memory formation after mild COVID-19. Each CDR3 protein gets one entry after TCRdb re-called the 5' RACE reads with MiXCR. This table holds 120,000 or so distinct CDR3 sequences, roughly 6% found once. The sample taken for sequencing was PBMCs or a T cell subset sorted from them (not recorded which). These receptors all stem from an adult woman who had mild COVID-19 (a few samples of this study predate the infection). Cell type and time point are not known. Each CDR3 is given with its conserved first and last residue. The D gene is left open where the match is weak. The size entry is marked missing in some rows and otherwise reads once, few, many or a size class.

size	D	V	J	CDR3	DNA
many	NA	TRBV20-1	TRBJ2-7	CSGGTPGSYEQYF	TGCAGTGGCGGGACCCCCGGGTCCTACGAGCAGTACTTC
NA	NA	TRBV30	TRBJ2-2	CAWRVRATGELFF	TGTGCCTGGAGGGTCAGGGCCACCGGGGAGCTGTTTTTT
few	NA	TRBV7-9	TRBJ2-1	CASGTFPRDGHNEQFF	TGTGCCAGCGGCACTTTTCCGCGAGATGGACACAATGAGCAGTTCTTC
NA	TRBD1	TRBV11-3	TRBJ2-4	CASSSGQGGKNIQYF	TGTGCCAGCAGCTCGGGACAGGGGGGCAAAAACATTCAGTACTTC
many	NA	TRBV7-9	TRBJ2-7	CASSRGRGLYYEQYF	TGTGCCAGCAGCCGCGGTAGGGGATTGTACTACGAGCAGTACTTC
NA	NA	TRBV13	TRBJ2-7	CASSEPGNYEQYF	TGTGCCAGCAGCGAGCCGGGGAACTACGAGCAGTACTTC
NA	NA	TRBV3-1	TRBJ2-6	CASSKSSGANVLTF	TGTGCCAGCAGCAAGAGCTCTGGGGCCAACGTCCTGACTTTC
NA	TRBD2	TRBV4-1	TRBJ2-3	CASSQGLLAGSTDTQYF	TGCGCCAGCAGCCAAGGGCTACTAGCGGGTAGCACAGATACGCAGTATTTT
few	NA	TRBV23-1	TRBJ1-5	CASSQSKGIGNQPQHF	TGCGCCAGCAGTCAATCGAAGGGCATCGGCAATCAGCCCCAGCATTTT
few	NA	TRBV5-1	TRBJ2-1	CASSEILGRMDHEQFF	TGCGCCAGCAGCGAAATATTGGGACGGATGGATCATGAGCAGTTCTTC
many	TRBD2	TRBV5-1	TRBJ2-3	CASSGLADLSTDTQYF	TGCGCCAGCTCGGGACTAGCGGACCTGAGCACAGATACGCAGTATTTT
few	NA	TRBV9	TRBJ2-3	CASSVGGDTQYF	TGTGCCAGCAGCGTAGGAGGGGATACGCAGTATTTT
many	NA	TRBV4-1	TRBJ1-2	CASSQVVRNYGYTF	TGCGCCAGCAGCCAAGTAGTCCGGAACTATGGCTACACCTTC
few	NA	TRBV7-8	TRBJ1-1	CASSLGSLGRVGEAFF	TGTGCCAGCAGCTTAGGGAGTCTCGGGAGGGTGGGTGAAGCTTTCTTT
NA	NA	TRBV2	TRBJ1-5	CASSDDDQPQHF	TGTGCCAGCAGTGATGACGATCAGCCCCAGCATTTT
NA	NA	TRBV20-1	TRBJ1-2	CSARARDTSDFYGYTF	TGCAGTGCTAGAGCCCGGGACACAAGCGACTTCTATGGCTACACCTTC
many	TRBD1	TRBV6-5	TRBJ1-5	CASSSGGGNQPQHF	TGTGCCAGCAGCTCAGGGGGGGGCAATCAGCCCCAGCATTTT
NA	TRBD1	TRBV20-1	TRBJ2-7	CSARRQGVSYEQYF	TGCAGTGCTAGAAGGCAGGGGGTCTCCTACGAGCAGTACTTC
many	NA	TRBV20-1	TRBJ2-1	CSARALGTTNEQFF	TGCAGTGCTAGAGCCCTCGGGACCACCAATGAGCAGTTCTTC
NA	NA	TRBV12-3/TRBV12-4	TRBJ2-1	CASSTNVFGSYSYNEQFF	TGTGCCAGCAGTACTAACGTGTTTGGCAGCTACTCCTACAATGAGCAGTTCTTC
few	NA	TRBV5-1	TRBJ2-5	CASSPHTDMIGETQYF	TGCGCCAGCAGCCCCCACACCGACATGATAGGCGAGACCCAGTACTTC
many	NA	TRBV7-9	TRBJ2-1	CASSREPSSYNEQFF	TGTGCCAGCAGCCGGGAACCGAGCTCCTACAATGAGCAGTTCTTC
few	NA	TRBV12-5	TRBJ1-5	CASEKGGGQPQHF	TGTGCTAGTGAGAAGGGCGGGGGTCAGCCCCAGCATTTT
many	TRBD1	TRBV20-1	TRBJ2-1	CSATSGTAYNEQFF	TGCAGTGCCACGTCGGGGACAGCTTACAATGAGCAGTTCTTC
few	NA	TRBV19	TRBJ2-7	CASSSRDWASYEQYF	TGTGCCAGTAGCAGCCGGGACTGGGCCTCCTACGAGCAGTACTTC
medium-sized	NA	TRBV2	TRBJ2-1	CASSEHAPEFF	TGTGCCAGCAGTGAACATGCCCCGGAGTTCTTC
few	TRBD1	TRBV11-2	TRBJ1-1	CASNTGQVLRGTEAFF	TGTGCCAGCAACACGGGACAGGTCCTCCGGGGCACTGAAGCTTTCTTT
NA	NA	TRBV7-2	TRBJ2-3	CASSLGRMGADTQYF	TGTGCCAGCAGCTTAGGGCGGATGGGGGCAGATACGCAGTATTTT
few	TRBD2	TRBV5-1	TRBJ2-3	CASRGGGKGDTQYF	TGCGCCAGCCGCGGCGGGGGAAAGGGAGATACGCAGTATTTT
NA	TRBD2	TRBV6-1	TRBJ2-1	CASKKAGLYNEQFF	TGTGCCAGCAAGAAAGCGGGGCTCTACAATGAGCAGTTCTTC
few	TRBD1	TRBV5-4	TRBJ2-7	CASSSLPGQGWYEQYF	TGTGCCAGCAGCTCACTTCCGGGACAGGGGTGGTACGAGCAGTACTTC
NA	NA	TRBV6-2/TRBV6-3	TRBJ1-2	CASTPQGYGYTF	TGTGCCAGCACCCCTCAAGGATATGGCTACACCTTC
NA	NA	TRBV21-1	TRBJ1-1	CASTREGPAFF	TGTGCCAGCACTAGGGAGGGGCCAGCTTTCTTT
few	NA	TRBV7-9	TRBJ1-4	CASSLGHRTGEKLFF	TGTGCCAGCAGCTTAGGACACCGGACCGGGGAAAAACTGTTTTTT
few	NA	TRBV12-3/TRBV12-4	TRBJ1-1	CASKLTGRGLGTEAFF	TGTGCCAGCAAACTAACAGGGAGGGGCTTGGGCACTGAAGCTTTCTTT
many	NA	TRBV30	TRBJ2-1	CAWRAGKGLRHNEQFF	TGTGCCTGGAGGGCAGGGAAGGGTCTCAGGCACAATGAGCAGTTCTTC
few	NA	TRBV20-1	TRBJ2-1	CSARRGYNEQFF	TGCAGTGCTAGGCGGGGTTACAATGAGCAGTTCTTC
NA	TRBD2	TRBV5-5	TRBJ2-7	CASSPGLAGANEQYF	TGTGCCAGCAGCCCTGGACTAGCGGGAGCAAACGAGCAGTACTTC
once	TRBD2	TRBV4-3	TRBJ2-3	CASSQEGGLAATYF	TGCGCCAGCAGCCAAGAAGGGGGACTAGCGGCGACGTATTTT
few	NA	TRBV3-1	TRBJ1-5	CASSPGTGDQPQHF	TGTGCCAGCAGCCCGGGGACCGGGGATCAGCCCCAGCATTTT
NA	TRBD2	TRBV7-6	TRBJ2-3	CASSSWGLAGTDTQYF	TGTGCCAGCAGCTCATGGGGCCTAGCGGGCACAGATACGCAGTATTTT
NA	NA	TRBV5-1	TRBJ1-4	CASSLRGWMDEKLFF	TGCGCCAGCAGCTTGCGAGGATGGATGGACGAAAAACTGTTTTTT
many	NA	TRBV5-5	TRBJ1-1	CASSFGGKTEAFF	TGTGCCAGCAGCTTTGGGGGGAAGACTGAAGCTTTCTTT
many	NA	TRBV5-1	TRBJ2-1	CASSNQGGNEQFF	TGCGCCAGCAGTAATCAGGGGGGGAATGAGCAGTTCTTC
NA	NA	TRBV9	TRBJ1-3	CASSPRTGSSGNTIYF	TGTGCCAGCAGCCCTCGCACAGGGTCCTCTGGAAACACCATATATTTT
few	TRBD1	TRBV9	TRBJ2-7	CASSVGWDRGPYEQYF	TGTGCCAGCAGCGTAGGATGGGACAGGGGGCCCTACGAGCAGTACTTC